The subject of this entry is one T cell receptor (beta chain). These data originate in a study of blood T cell repertoires in COVID-19. V was clipped by 0 bases and J by 3 bases; unmatched bases: 5. The CDR3 runs to 16 residues. CDR1 and CDR2 from the germline V gene are SGDLS and YYNGEE. Measured with immunoSEQ multiplex PCR; TCRdb has only the in-frame clones, and not every one. The sample consists of around 270,000 clones, under 90% of them appearing once. The J gene is TRBJ2-2, the V gene TRBV9; 7 positions agree with TRBD2. The sample was peripheral blood. The sequence came from a man in his 60s with acute or convalescent COVID-19. DNA of the CDR3: TGTGCCAGCAGCGTAGTGGTTGGGAGGGACACCGGGGAGCTGTTTTTT. It encodes CASSVVVGRDTGELFF.